This TCR beta chain was captured by sequencing in a study of PD-L1 blockade in urothelial cancer (dated by TCRdb to about 2017). The study in broad terms: All patients started therapy in the mid-2010s and received atezolizumab 1,200 mg intravenously every 3 weeks. Durable clinical benefit meant progression-free survival longer than 6 months, and TCR features were also tested against progression-free and overall survival. An ECOG performance status of 0 or 1 was recorded for the patients, and 0 to 3 prior chemotherapy regimens had been received by the patients. TCR sequencing covered pretreatment tumor samples and matched, serially collected peripheral blood taken before and after atezolizumab treatment. About 90% of the 29 patients were identified as males with urothelial cancer of bladder origin, and a prior smoking history was reported by 18 of 29 patients. Under 30 patients had pretreatment blood TCR-seq, some 24 had at least one posttreatment blood collection, and some 24 had tumor TCR-seq. Blood samples were analyzed at 3 weeks after treatment start (second dose) and at 6 weeks after treatment start. A median of about 140,000 T cells and 80,000 to 100,000 unique TCRs was obtained from blood samples, and a median clonality of roughly 0.082 was observed. The study was an exploratory multi-omic analysis of somatic, immune and clinical correlates of response to PD-L1 blockade with atezolizumab in urothelial cancer. In the same patients, whole exome sequencing and RNA sequencing of pretreatment tumors were performed in addition to TCR sequencing. Durable clinical benefit was achieved by nine patients but not by the remaining 20.

Trimming costs V 6 bases and J 7 bases, and their ends lie 9 bases apart. From its cysteine to its phenylalanine, the CDR3 spans 12 amino acids. The read is trimmed to its CDR3 DNA, 36 bases read in frame from base 1. CDR1 is given as WSHSY and CDR2 as SAAADI, both from the germline V gene. Synthetic TCR analog templates were spiked into each PCR so that absolute template abundance could be estimated from read counts. Using the immunoSEQ assay, TCRbeta CDR3 regions were amplified from genomic DNA with bias-controlled V and J gene primers. Sequencing of rearranged TCRbeta segments was done at approximately 20X coverage. Regarding the original processing steps: Sequencing errors were corrected by clustering, and CDR3s were annotated against IMGT so that V, D and J genes could be assigned. Out-of-frame and stop-codon sequences were excluded, and only productive TCRbeta rearrangements were used in downstream analyses. To compute clonality, Shannon entropy was normalized by the log of the number of unique productive sequences and then subtracted from one. Clones differing between time points or between blood and tumor were identified using Fisher's exact test with Benjamini-Hochberg correction, with an adjusted p below 0.01 applied as the threshold. The clones in this table, taken by TCRdb from immuneACCESS, are in-frame only. Not every clone is retained; where verified, under half of the shortfall comes from an unresolved V gene, and the cause of the rest is unknown. V and J calls plus clone size are reproduced from that table; the DNA served to infer D and trimming. Here the sample has 80,000 to 100,000 clones; 82% occur a single time. 9.5% of the sample lies in the top ten.

On the study overall, not on this receptor specifically: Small sample size (n ≈ 29) and many exploratory analyses mean the results are intended to be hypothesis-generating. At 3 weeks after the start of treatment, tumor-associated TCR clones in peripheral blood had expanded more in patients with durable benefit (n ≈ 23, p = 0.022). Improved progression-free and overall survival was associated with having pretreatment peripheral blood TCR clonality below the median.

A total of some 30 patients with locally advanced or metastatic urothelial carcinoma, treated at Memorial Sloan Kettering on a trial protocol, made up the cohort. Peripheral blood mononuclear cells were collected from each patient pretreatment and during treatment, giving between 1 and 8 total time points per patient. The Qiagen DNeasy Blood extraction kit was used to purify genomic DNA from total PBMCs and tumor samples. Collected pretreatment and during treatment, PBMCs were isolated and stored as previously described. With respect to this clone: It has no known antigen specificity. Within one base of it there is no much larger clone, and no base qualities were kept.

The origin of this receptor is a man between 65 and 85 years old with urothelial cancer. The source was PBMCs, collected around atezolizumab (anti-PD-L1) treatment. This receptor chain uses TRBV10-2 and TRBJ2-2; TRBD2 is perhaps the D gene, given 5 matching bases. The CDR3 here reads CASRAEGGELFF. The nucleotide sequence reads TGCGCCAGCAGAGCAGAGGGCGGGGAGCTGTTTTTT.